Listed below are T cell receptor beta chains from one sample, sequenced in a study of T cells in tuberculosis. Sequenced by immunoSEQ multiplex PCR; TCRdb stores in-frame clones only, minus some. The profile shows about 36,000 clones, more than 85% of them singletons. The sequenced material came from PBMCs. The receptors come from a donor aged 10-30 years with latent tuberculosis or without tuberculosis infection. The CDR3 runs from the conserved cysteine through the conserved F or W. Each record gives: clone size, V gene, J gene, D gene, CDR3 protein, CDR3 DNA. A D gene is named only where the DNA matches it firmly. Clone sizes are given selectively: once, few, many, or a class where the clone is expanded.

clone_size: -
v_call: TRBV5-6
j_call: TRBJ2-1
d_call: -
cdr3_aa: CASNIIASEQFF
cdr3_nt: TGTGCCAGCAACATAATAGCAAGTGAGCAGTTCTTC

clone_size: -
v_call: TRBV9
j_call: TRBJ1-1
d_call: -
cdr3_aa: CASSVSGGTEAFF
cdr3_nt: TGTGCCAGCAGCGTATCCGGGGGCACTGAAGCTTTCTTT

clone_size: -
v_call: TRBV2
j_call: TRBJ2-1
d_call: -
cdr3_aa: CASSETIYNEQFF
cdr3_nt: TGTGCCAGCAGTGAGACTATTTACAATGAGCAGTTCTTC

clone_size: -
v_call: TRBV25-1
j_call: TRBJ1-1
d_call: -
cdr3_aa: CASSEHRPGAAAFF
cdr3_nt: TGTGCCAGCAGTGAACATCGTCCAGGGGCTGCGGCTTTCTTT

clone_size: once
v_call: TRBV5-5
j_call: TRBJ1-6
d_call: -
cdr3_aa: CASSLMGPYNSPLHF
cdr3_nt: TGTGCCAGCAGCTTGATGGGGCCCTATAATTCACCCCTCCACTTT

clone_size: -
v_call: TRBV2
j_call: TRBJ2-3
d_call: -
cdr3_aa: CASRATREAGTDTQYF
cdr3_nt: TGTGCCAGCAGGGCTACTAGGGAGGCAGGCACAGATACGCAGTATTTT

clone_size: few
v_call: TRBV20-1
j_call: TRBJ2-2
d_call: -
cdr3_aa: CSAVRGGELFF
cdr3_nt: TGCAGTGCTGTTAGAGGCGGGGAGCTGTTTTTT

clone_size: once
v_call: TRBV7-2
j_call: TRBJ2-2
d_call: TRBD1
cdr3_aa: CASSRGQGGNTGELFF
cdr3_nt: TGTGCCAGCAGCCGGGGACAGGGGGGTAACACCGGGGAGCTGTTTTTT

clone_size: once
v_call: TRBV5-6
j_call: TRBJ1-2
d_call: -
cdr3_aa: CASSFLTASNYGYTF
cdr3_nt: TGTGCCAGCAGCTTCTTAACAGCCTCTAACTATGGCTACACCTTC

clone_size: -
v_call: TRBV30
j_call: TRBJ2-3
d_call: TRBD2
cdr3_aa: CAWSPASGGATLGTDTQYF
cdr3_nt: TGTGCCTGGAGTCCCGCTAGCGGGGGCGCGACGCTGGGGACAGATACGCAGTATTTT

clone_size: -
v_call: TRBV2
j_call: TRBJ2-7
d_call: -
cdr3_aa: CASSPKTDRPYEQYF
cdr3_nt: TGTGCCAGCTCACCCAAAACGGACAGACCATACGAGCAGTACTTC

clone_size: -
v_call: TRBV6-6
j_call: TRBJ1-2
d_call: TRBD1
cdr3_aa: CASSYSRGTAEDYTF
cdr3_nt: TGTGCCAGCAGTTACTCGAGGGGGACAGCAGAAGACTACACCTTC

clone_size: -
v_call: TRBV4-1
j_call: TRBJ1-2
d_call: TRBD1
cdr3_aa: CASSWGQPNYGYTF
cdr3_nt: TGCGCCAGCAGCTGGGGACAGCCTAACTATGGCTACACCTTC

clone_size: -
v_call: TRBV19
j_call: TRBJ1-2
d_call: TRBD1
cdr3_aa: CATKQGALGYTF
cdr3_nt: TGTGCCACCAAACAGGGGGCACTTGGCTACACCTTC

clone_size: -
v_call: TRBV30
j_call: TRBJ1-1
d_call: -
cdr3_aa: CAWDSDGEGNEAFF
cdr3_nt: TGTGCCTGGGACTCGGACGGGGAGGGTAATGAAGCTTTCTTT

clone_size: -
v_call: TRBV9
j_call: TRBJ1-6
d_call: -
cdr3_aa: CASSVYTQNSPLHF
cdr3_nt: TGTGCCAGCAGCGTATACACGCAAAATTCACCCCTCCACTTT

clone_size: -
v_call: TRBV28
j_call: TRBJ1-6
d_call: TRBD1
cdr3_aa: CASRPDRIGSPLHF
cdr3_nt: TGTGCCAGCAGGCCGGACAGGATAGGTTCACCCCTCCACTTT

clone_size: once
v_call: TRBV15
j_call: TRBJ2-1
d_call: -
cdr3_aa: CATSHGSSYNEQFF
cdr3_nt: TGTGCCACCTCACACGGGAGCTCCTACAATGAGCAGTTCTTC

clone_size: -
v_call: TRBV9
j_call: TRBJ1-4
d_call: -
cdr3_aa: CASNHGGTTNEKLFF
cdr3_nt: TGTGCCAGTAATCACGGCGGGACAACTAATGAAAAACTGTTTTTT

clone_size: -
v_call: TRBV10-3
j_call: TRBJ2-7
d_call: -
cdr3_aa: CAISEGWEHTNSYEQYF
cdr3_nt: TGTGCCATCAGTGAGGGTTGGGAGCATACAAACTCCTACGAGCAGTACTTC